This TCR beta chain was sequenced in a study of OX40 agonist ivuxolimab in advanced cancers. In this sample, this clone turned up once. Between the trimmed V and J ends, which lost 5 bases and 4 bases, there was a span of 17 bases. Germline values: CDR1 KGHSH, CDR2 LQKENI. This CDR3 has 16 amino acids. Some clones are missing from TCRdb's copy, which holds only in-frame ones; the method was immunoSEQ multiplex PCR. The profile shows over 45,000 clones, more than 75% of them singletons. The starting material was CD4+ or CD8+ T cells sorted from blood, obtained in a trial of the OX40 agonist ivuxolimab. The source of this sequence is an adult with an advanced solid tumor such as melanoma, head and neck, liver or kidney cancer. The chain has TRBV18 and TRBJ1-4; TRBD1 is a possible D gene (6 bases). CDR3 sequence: CASSEQGSTLNEKLFF. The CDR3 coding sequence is TGTGCCAGCTCAGAGCAGGGGTCAACTCTTAATGAAAAACTGTTTTTT.